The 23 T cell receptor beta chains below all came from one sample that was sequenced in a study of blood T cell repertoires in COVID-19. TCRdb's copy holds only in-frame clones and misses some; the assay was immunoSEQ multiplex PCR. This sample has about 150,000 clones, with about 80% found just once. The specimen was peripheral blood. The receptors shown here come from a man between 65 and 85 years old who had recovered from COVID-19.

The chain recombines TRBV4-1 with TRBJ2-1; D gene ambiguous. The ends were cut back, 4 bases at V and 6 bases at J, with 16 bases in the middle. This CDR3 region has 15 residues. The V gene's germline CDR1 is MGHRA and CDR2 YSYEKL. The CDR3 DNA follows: TGCGCCAGCAGCCTATCCAGGTCCTATTTCAATGAGCAGTTCTTC. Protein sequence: CASSLSRSYFNEQFF.

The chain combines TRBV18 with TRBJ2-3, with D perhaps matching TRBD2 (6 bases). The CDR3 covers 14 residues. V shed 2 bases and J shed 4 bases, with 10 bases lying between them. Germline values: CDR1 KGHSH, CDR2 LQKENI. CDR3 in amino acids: CASSPGIAADTQYF. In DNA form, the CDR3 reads TGTGCCAGCTCACCAGGGATAGCGGCAGATACGCAGTATTTT.

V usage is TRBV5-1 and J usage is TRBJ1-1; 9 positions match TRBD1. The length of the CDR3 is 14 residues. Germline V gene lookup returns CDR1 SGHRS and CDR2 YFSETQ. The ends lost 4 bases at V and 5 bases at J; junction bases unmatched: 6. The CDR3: CASSHGQGITEAFF. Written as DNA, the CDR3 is TGCGCCAGCAGCCATGGACAGGGGATTACTGAAGCTTTCTTT.

The CDR3 DNA reads as TGTGCCAGCAGCTCGACAGGGCCTAATCAGCCCCAGCATTTT. Residues: CASSSTGPNQPQHF. This chain uses TRBV7-9 with TRBJ1-5; 7 bases match TRBD1. Trimming at V came to 4 bases and at J to 4 bases, leaving 4 bases not matched to a gene. Germline CDR1 is SEHNR and CDR2 is FQNEAQ (reference sequence). The CDR3 runs 14 residues.

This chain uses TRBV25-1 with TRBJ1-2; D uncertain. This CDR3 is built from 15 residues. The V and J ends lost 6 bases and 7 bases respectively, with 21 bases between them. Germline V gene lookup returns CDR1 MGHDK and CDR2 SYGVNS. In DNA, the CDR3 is TGTGCCAGCAGCAACCTCGGTTCCGGGTTTCTTGGCTACACCTTC. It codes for CASSNLGSGFLGYTF.

The CDR3 loop is CASSGGDSYEQYF. In DNA form, the CDR3 reads TGTGCCAGCAGTGGGGGGGACTCCTACGAGCAGTACTTC. The rearrangement links TRBV28 to TRBJ2-7; TRBD2 agrees at 7 bases. The CDR3 length is 13 residues. V lost 5 bases, J lost 0 bases, and 1 base stayed unmatched. The germline V gene encodes CDR1 MDHEN and CDR2 SYDVKM.

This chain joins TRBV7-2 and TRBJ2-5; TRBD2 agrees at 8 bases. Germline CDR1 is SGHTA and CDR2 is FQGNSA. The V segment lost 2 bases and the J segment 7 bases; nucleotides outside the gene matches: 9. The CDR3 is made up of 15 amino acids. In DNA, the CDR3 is TGTGCCAGCAGCTTAAATACGGTCCGGGGGGGGACCCAGTACTTC. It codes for CASSLNTVRGGTQYF.

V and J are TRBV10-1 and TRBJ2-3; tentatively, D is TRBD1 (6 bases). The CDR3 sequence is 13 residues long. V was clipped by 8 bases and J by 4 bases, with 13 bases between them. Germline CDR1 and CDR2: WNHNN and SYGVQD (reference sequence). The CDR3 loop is CASGDKIPDTQYF. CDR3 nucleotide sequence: TGCGCCAGCGGGGACAAGATCCCAGATACGCAGTATTTT.

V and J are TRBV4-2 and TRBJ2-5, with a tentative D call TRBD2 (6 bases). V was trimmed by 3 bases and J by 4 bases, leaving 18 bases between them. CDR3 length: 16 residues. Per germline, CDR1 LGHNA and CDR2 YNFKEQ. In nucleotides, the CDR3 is TGTGCCAGCAGCCAGGAGGGACCGGCTGATTTAGAGACCCAGTACTTC. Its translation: CASSQEGPADLETQYF.

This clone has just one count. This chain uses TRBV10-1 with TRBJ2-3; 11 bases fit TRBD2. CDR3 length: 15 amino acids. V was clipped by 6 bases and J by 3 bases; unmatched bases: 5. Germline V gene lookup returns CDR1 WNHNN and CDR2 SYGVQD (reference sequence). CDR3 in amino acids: CASRAGTSGTDTQYF. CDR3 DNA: TGCGCCAGCAGGGCCGGGACTAGCGGAACAGATACGCAGTATTTT.

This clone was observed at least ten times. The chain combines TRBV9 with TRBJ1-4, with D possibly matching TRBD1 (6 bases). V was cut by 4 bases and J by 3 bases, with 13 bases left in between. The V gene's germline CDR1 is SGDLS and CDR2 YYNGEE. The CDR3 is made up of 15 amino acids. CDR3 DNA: TGTGCCAGCAGCACCGGACAGTTCCCTAATGAAAAACTGTTTTTT. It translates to CASSTGQFPNEKLFF.

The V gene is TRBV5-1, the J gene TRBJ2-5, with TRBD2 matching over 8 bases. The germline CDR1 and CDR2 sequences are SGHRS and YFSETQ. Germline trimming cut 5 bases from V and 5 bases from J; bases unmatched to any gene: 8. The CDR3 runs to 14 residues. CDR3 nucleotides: TGCGCCAGCAGAGGGGGAGCGGGAGTGGAGACCCAGTACTTC. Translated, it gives CASRGGAGVETQYF.

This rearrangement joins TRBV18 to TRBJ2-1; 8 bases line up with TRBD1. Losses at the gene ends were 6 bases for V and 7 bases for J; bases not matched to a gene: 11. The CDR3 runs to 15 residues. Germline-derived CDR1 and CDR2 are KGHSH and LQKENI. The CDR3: CASSQSRTGLNEQFF. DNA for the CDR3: TGTGCCAGCTCCCAAAGTCGGACAGGGTTGAATGAGCAGTTCTTC.

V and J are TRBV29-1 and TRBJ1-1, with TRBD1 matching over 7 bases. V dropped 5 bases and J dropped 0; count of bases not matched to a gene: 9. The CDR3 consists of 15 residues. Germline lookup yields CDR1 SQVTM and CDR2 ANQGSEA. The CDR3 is CSVRSPTGLNTEAFF. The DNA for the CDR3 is TGCAGCGTTCGATCCCCGACAGGGTTGAACACTGAAGCTTTCTTT.

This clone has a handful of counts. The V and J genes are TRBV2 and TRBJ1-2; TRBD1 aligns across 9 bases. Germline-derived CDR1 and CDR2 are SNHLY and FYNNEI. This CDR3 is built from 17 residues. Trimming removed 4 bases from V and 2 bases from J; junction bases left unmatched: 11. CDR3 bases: TGTGCCAGCAGTGCGCTGGACAGGGGTTGGGAGAACTATGGCTACACCTTC. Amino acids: CASSALDRGWENYGYTF. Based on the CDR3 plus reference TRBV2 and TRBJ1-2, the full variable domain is EPEVTQTPSHQVTQMGQEVILRCVPISNHLYFYWYRQILGQKVEFLVSFYNNEISEKSEIFDDQFSVERPDGSNFTLKIRSTKLEDSAMYFCASSALDRGWENYGYTFGSGTRLTVV.

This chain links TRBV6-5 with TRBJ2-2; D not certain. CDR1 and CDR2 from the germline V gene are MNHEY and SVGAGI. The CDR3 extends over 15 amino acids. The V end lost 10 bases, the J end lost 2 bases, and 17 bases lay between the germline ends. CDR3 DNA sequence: TGTGCCACCATGGATCGAACAGACAACACCGGGGAGCTGTTTTTT. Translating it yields CATMDRTDNTGELFF.

The CDR3 reads CASSHGTSGRGNEQFF. CDR3 sequence (DNA): TGTGCCAGCAGCCACGGGACTAGCGGGAGAGGGAACGAGCAGTTCTTC. The chain combines TRBV3-1 (or the pseudogene TRBV3-2) with TRBJ2-1; 14 bases match TRBD2. V dropped 3 bases and J dropped 10; count of bases not matched to a gene: 8. Germline-derived CDR1 and CDR2 are LGHDT and YNNKEL (reference sequence). The CDR3 has 16 residues.

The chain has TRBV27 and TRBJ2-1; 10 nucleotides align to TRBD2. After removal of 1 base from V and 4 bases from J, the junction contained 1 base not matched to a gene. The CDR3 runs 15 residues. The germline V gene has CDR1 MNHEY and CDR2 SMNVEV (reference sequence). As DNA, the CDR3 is TGTGCCAGCAGTTTATTAGCGGGAGGATACAATGAGCAGTTCTTC. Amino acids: CASSLLAGGYNEQFF.

The CDR3 DNA reads as TGTGCCAGCAGCATCGGAGTGGGTGAAGCTTTCTTT. Amino acid sequence: CASSIGVGEAFF. The V gene is TRBV7-2, the J gene TRBJ1-1; no clear D. CDR3 length: 12 residues. V was pared by 5 bases and J by 7 bases, with 11 bases between. The germline gives CDR1 SGHTA, CDR2 FQGNSA.

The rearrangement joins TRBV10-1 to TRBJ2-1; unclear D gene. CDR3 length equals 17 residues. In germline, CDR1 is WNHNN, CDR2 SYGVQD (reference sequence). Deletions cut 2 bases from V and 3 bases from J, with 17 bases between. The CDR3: CASSELVGGEVYNEQFF. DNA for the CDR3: TGCGCCAGCAGTGAGCTAGTAGGTGGAGAGGTCTACAATGAGCAGTTCTTC.

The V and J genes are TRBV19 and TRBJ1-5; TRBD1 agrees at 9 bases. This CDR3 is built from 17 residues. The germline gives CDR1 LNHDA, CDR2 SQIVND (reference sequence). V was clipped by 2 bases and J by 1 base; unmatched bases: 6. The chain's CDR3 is CASSIIPGQGSNQPQHF. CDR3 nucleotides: TGTGCCAGTAGTATAATCCCGGGACAGGGAAGCAATCAGCCCCAGCATTTT. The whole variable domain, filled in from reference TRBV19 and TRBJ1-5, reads DGGITQSPKYLFRKEGQNVTLSCEQNLNHDAMYWYRQDPGQGLRLIYYSQIVNDFQKGDIAEGYSVSREKKESFPLTVTSAQKNPTAFYLCASSIIPGQGSNQPQHFGDGTRLSIL.

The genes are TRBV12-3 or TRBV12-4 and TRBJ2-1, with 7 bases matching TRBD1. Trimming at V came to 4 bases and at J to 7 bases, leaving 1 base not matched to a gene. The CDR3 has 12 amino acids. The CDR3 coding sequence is TGTGCCAGCAGTTCACAGGGGAATGAGCAGTTCTTC. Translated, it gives CASSSQGNEQFF.

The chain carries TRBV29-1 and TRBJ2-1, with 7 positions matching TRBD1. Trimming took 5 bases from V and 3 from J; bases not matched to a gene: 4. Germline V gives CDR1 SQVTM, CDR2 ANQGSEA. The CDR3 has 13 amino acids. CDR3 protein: CSVWGQLYNEQFF. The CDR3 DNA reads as TGCAGCGTTTGGGGACAGCTCTACAATGAGCAGTTCTTC.